This TCR beta chain was obtained from a study of low-dose radiotherapy and immunotherapy resistance in tumors. This clonotype was picked up a small number of times. The CDR3 has 18 residues. V was clipped by 8 bases and J by 0 bases, with 20 bases between them. Germline V lookup: CDR1 MNHNS, CDR2 SASEGT. TRAV- and TRBV-specific primers primed first-strand cDNA, covering alpha and beta chains. TCRs were amplified for about 18 PCR cycles with a constant-region primer and V-primer adapter. One entry per CDR3 protein, called by TCRdb with MiXCR from the reads. The sample has about 13,000 distinct CDR3 sequences; 65% to 75% are singletons.

V is TRBV6-1 and J is TRBJ2-6; a weak D match, TRBD2 (6 bases). The sequence was obtained from a human donor with advanced metastatic prostate, ovarian, gallbladder or colorectal cancer (not recorded which). This table probably holds off-target reads from a library built for another chain. The CDR3 region is CASRGFKNGSSGANVLTF. CDR3 in DNA: TGTGCCAGCCGAGGGTTTAAAAACGGGAGCTCTGGGGCCAACGTCCTGACTTTC.